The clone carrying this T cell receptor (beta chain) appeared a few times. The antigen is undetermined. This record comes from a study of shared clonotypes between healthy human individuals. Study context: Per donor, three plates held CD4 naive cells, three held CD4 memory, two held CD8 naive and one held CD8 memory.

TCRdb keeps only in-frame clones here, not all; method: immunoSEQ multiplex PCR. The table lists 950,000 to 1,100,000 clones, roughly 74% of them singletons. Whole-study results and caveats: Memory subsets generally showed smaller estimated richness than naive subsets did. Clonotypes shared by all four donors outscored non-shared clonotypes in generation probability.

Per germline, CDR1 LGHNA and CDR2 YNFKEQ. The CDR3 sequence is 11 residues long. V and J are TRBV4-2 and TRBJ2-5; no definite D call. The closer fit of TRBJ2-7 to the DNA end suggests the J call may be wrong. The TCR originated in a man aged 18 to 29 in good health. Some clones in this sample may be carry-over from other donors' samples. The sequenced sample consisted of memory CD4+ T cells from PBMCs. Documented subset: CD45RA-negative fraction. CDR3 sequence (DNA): TGTGCCAGCAGCCAAAGTTTCGAGCAGTACTTC. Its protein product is CASSQSFEQYF.